Each of the 2 T cell receptor beta chains below was sequenced from the same sample in a study of T-cell reconstitution after alpha-beta-depleted transplantation in children. Unique molecular identifiers were incorporated into the prepared TCRbeta library. In TCRdb, the PCR reads were re-called with MiXCR into one record per CDR3 protein. Among over 400,000 distinct CDR3 sequences listed, over 40% were seen once. The material sequenced was PBMCs, taken before TCRalphabeta/CD19-depleted stem cell transplant. These receptors were obtained from a girl aged 2 to 10 with aplastic anemia, due to receive a stem cell transplant.

V gene TRBV7-2 combines with J gene TRBJ2-5; TRBD1 agrees at 8 bases. CDR1 is SGHTA, CDR2 FQGNSA, per germline. V trimming: 1 base; J trimming: 4 bases; junction bases outside the gene matches: 8. The CDR3 is made up of 16 amino acids. The CDR3 region is CASSLGVQGAGETQYF. In DNA, the CDR3 is TGTGCCAGCAGCTTAGGGGTGCAGGGGGCGGGAGAGACCCAGTACTTC. The full variable domain, completed using reference TRBV7-2 and TRBJ2-5, is GAGVSQSPSNKVTEKGKDVELRCDPISGHTALYWYRQSLGQGLEFLIYFQGNSAPDKSGLPSDRFSAERTGGSVSTLTIQRTQQEDSAVYLCASSLGVQGAGETQYFGPGTRLLVL.

The rearrangement links TRBV5-1 to TRBJ2-1, with TRBD1 as a possible D gene (5 bases). Germline CDR1 SGHRS, CDR2 YFSETQ. Trimming took 6 bases from V and 9 from J, leaving 16 bases between them. The length of the CDR3 is 13 residues. CDR3 in amino acids: CASNNDRSAEQFF. The CDR3 bases are TGCGCCAGCAACAATGACAGATCGGCTGAGCAGTTCTTC.